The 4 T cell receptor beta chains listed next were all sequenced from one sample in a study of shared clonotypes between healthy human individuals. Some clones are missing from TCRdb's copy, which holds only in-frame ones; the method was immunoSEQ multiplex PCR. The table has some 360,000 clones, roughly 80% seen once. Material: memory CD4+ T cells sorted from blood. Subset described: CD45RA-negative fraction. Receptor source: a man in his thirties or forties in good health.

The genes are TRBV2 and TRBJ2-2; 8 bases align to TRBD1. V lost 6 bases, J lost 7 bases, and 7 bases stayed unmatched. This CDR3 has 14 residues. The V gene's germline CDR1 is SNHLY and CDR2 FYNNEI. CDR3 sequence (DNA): TGTGCCAGCAGGGAGGACAGGGACGGCGGGGAGCTGTTTTTT. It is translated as CASREDRDGGELFF.

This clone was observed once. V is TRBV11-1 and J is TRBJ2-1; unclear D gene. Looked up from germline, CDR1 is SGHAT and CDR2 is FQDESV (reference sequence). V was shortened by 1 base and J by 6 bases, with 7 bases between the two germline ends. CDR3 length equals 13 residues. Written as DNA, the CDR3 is TGTGCCAGCAGCTTAGATAGGTTCAATGAGCAGTTCTTC. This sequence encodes CASSLDRFNEQFF.

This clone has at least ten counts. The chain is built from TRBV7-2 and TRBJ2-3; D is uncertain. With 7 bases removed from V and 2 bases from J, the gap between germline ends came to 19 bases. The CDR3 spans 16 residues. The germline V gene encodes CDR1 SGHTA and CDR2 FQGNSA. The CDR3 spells CASTPSAAQNTDTQYF. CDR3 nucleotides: TGTGCCAGCACCCCTTCCGCGGCACAGAACACAGATACGCAGTATTTT. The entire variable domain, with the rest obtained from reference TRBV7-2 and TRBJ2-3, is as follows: GAGVSQSPSNKVTEKGKDVELRCDPISGHTALYWYRQSLGQGLEFLIYFQGNSAPDKSGLPSDRFSAERTGGSVSTLTIQRTQQEDSAVYLCASTPSAAQNTDTQYFGPGTRLTVL.

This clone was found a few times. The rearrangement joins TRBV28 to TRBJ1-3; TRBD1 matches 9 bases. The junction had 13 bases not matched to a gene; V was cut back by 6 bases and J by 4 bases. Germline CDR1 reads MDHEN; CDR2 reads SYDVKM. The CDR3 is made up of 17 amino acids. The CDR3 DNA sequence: TGTGCCAGCAGCCTAACGGGGACAGGGCGGTTGGGAAACACCATATATTTT. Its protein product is CASSLTGTGRLGNTIYF.